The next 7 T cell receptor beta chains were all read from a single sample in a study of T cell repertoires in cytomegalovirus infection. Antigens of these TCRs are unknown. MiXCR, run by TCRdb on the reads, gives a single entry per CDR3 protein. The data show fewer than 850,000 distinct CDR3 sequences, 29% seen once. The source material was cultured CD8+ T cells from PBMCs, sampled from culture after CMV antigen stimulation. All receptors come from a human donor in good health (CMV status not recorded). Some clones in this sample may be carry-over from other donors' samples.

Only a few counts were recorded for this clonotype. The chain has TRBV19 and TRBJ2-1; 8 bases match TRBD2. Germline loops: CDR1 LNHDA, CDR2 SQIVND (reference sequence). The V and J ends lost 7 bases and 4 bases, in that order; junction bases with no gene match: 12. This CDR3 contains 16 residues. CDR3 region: CASTVTPAGAYNEQFF. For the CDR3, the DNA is TGTGCCAGTACCGTCACTCCAGCGGGGGCGTACAATGAGCAGTTCTTC.

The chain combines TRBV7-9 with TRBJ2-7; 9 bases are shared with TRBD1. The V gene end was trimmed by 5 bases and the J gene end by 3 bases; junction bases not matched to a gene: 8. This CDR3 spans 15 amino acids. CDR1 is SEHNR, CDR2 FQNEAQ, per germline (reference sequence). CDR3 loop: CASSAPGTGIYEQYV. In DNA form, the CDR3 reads TGTGCCAGCAGCGCACCCGGGACAGGGATCTACGAGCAGTACGTC.

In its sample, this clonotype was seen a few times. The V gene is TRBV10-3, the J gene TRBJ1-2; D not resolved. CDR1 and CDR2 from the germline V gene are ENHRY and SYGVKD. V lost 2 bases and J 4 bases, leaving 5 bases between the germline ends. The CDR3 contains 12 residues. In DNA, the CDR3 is TGTGCCATCAGTGAGACAGTCTATGGCTACACCTTC. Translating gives CAISETVYGYTF.

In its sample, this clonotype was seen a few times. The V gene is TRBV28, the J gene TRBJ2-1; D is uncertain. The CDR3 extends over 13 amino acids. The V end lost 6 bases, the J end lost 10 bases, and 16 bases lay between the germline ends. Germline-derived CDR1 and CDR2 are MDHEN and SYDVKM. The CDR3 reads CASSPEVVNEQFF. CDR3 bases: TGTGCCAGCAGCCCCGAGGTAGTTAACGAGCAGTTCTTC.

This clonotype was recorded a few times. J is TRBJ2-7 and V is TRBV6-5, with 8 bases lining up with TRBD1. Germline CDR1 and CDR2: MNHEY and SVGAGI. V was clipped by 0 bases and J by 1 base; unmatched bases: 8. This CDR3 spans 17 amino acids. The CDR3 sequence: CASSYSKAGGPSYEQYV. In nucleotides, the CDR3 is TGTGCCAGCAGTTACTCGAAGGCAGGGGGCCCATCCTACGAGCAGTACGTC.

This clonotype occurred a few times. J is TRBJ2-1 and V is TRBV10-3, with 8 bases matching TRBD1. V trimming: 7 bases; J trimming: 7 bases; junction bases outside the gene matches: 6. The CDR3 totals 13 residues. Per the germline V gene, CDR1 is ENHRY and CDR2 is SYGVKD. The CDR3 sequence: CAITVTGENEQFF. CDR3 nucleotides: TGTGCCATCACTGTGACAGGGGAAAATGAGCAGTTCTTC.

CDR3: CASSLPGGLYNEQFF. DNA for the CDR3: TGTGCCAGCAGTTTGCCAGGGGGTCTTTACAATGAGCAGTTCTTC. The J gene is TRBJ2-1, the V gene TRBV27; 7 positions agree with TRBD1. Germline CDR1 and CDR2: MNHEY and SMNVEV (reference sequence). The CDR3 length is 15 residues. The V segment lost 3 bases and the J segment 4 bases; nucleotides outside the gene matches: 6.